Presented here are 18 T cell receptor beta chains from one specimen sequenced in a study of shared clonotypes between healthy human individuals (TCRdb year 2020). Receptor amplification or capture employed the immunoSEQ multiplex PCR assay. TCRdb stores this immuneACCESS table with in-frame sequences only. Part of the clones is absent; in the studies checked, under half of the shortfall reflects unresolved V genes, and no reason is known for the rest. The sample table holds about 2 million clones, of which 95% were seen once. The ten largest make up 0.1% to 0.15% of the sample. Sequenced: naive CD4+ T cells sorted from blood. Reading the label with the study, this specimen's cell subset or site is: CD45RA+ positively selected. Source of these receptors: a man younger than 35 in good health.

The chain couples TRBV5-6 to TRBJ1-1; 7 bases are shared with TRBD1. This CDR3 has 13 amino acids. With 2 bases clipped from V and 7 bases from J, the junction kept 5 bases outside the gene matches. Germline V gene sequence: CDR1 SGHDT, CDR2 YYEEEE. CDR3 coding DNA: TGTGCCAGCAGCTTTACAGGGGTGAGTGAAGCTTTCTTT. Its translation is CASSFTGVSEAFF.

CDR3 coding DNA: TGTGCCAGCAGCTTAGGTCTGGCTAGCGGCCCTCAAGAGACCCAGTACTTC. It encodes CASSLGLASGPQETQYF. The gene calls are TRBV7-8 and TRBJ2-5, with 7 bases matching TRBD2. The V gene's germline CDR1 is SGHVS and CDR2 FQNEAQ. The V segment lost 1 base and the J segment 2 bases; nucleotides outside the gene matches: 10. This CDR3 has 17 amino acids.

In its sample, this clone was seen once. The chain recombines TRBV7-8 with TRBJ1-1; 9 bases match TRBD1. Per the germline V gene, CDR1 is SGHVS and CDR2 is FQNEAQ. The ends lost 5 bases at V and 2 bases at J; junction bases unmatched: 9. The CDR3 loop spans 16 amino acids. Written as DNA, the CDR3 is TGTGCCAGCAGCCCACGCCCTACAGGGGGCAACACTGAAGCTTTCTTT. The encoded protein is CASSPRPTGGNTEAFF.

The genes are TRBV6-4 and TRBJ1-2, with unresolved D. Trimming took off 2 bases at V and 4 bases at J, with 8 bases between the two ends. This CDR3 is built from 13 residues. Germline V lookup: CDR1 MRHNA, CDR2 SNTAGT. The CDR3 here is CASSDRTGYGYTF. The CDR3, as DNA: TGTGCCAGCAGTGACCGGACGGGCTATGGCTACACCTTC.

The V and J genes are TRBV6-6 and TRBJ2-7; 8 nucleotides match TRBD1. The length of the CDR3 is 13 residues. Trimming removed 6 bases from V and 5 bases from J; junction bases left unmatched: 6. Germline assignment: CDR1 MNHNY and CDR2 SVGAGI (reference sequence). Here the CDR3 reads CASSPWTGNEQYF. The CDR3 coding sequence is TGTGCCAGCAGCCCTTGGACAGGGAACGAGCAGTACTTC.

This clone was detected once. The CDR3 region is CASSSQPPGQGTRMFF. In nucleotides, the CDR3 is TGTGCCAGCAGCTCCCAACCCCCGGGACAGGGGACGAGGATGTTTTTT. The chain combines TRBV5-6 with TRBJ1-4, with 10 bases lining up with TRBD1. The junction had 17 bases not matched to a gene; V was cut back by 3 bases and J by 15 bases. CDR1 and CDR2 from the germline V gene are SGHDT and YYEEEE. The CDR3 is made up of 16 amino acids.

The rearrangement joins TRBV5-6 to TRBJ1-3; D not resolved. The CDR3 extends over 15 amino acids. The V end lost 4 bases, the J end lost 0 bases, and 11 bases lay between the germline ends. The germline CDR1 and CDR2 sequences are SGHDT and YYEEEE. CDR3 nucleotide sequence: TGTGCCAGCAGCCCTGACTCGAGCTCTGGAAACACCATATATTTT. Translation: CASSPDSSSGNTIYF.

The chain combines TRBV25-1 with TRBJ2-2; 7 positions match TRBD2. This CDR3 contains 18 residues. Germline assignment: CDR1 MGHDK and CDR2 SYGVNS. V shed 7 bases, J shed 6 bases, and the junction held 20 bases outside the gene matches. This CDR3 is CASTPARREYVRAGELFF. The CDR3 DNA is TGTGCCAGCACGCCAGCAAGGCGGGAGTACGTCAGGGCCGGGGAGCTGTTTTTT. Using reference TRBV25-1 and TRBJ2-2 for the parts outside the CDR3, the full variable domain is EADIYQTPRYLVIGTGKKITLECSQTMGHDKMYWYQQDPGMELHLIHYSYGVNSTEKGDLSSESTVSRIRTEHFPLTLESARPSHTSQYLCASTPARREYVRAGELFFGEGSRLTVL.

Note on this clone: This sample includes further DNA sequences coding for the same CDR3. The CDR3 DNA follows: TGTGCCTGGAGTGATCTCACAGATACGCAGTATTTT. Its translation: CAWSDLTDTQYF. V usage is TRBV30 and J usage is TRBJ2-3; D unclear. Per germline, CDR1 GTSNPN and CDR2 SVGIG (reference sequence). CDR3 length: 12 amino acids. Trimming took off 1 base at V and 2 bases at J, with 4 bases between the two ends.

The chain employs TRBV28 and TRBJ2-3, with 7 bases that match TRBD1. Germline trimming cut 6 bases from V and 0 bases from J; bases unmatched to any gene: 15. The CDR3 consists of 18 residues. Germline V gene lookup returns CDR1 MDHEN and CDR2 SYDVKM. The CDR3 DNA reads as TGTGCCAGCAGCTCCGGGACAGCCTTTACACCTAGCACAGATACGCAGTATTTT. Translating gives CASSSGTAFTPSTDTQYF.

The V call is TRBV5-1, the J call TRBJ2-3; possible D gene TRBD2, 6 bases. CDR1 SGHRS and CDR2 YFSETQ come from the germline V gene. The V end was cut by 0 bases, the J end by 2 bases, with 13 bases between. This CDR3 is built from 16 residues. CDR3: CASSLAGTATTDTQYF. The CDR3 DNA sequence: TGCGCCAGCAGCTTGGCCGGGACTGCCACCACAGATACGCAGTATTTT.

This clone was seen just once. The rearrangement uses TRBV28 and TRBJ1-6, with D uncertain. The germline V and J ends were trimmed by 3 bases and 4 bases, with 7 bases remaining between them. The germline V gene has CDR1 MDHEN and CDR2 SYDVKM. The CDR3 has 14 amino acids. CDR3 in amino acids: CASSFSGYNSPLHF. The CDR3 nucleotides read TGTGCCAGCAGTTTCTCCGGGTATAATTCACCCCTCCACTTT.

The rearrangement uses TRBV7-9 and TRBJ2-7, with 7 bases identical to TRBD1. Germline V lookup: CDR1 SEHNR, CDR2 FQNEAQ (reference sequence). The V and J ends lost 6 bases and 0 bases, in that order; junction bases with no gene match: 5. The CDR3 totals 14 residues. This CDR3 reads CASRSGTASYEQYF. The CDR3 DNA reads TGTGCCAGCAGATCCGGGACAGCCTCCTACGAGCAGTACTTC. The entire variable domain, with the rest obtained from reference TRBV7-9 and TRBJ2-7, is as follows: DTGVSQNPRHKITKRGQNVTFRCDPISEHNRLYWYRQTLGQGPEFLTYFQNEAQLEKSRLLSDRFSAERPKGSFSTLEIQRTEQGDSAMYLCASRSGTASYEQYFGPGTRLTVT.

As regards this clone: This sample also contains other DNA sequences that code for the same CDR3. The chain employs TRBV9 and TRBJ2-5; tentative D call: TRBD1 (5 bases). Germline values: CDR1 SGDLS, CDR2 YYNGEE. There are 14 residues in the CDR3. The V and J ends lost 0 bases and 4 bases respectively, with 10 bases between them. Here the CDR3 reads CASSVEAGRETQYF. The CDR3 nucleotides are TGTGCCAGCAGCGTAGAGGCAGGGCGAGAGACCCAGTACTTC.

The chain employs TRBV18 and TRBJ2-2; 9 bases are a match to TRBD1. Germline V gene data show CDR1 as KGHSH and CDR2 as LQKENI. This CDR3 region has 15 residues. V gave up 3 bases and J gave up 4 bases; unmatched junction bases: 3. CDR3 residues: CASSPGQGPTGELFF. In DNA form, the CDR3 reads TGTGCCAGCTCACCGGGACAGGGACCCACCGGGGAGCTGTTTTTT.

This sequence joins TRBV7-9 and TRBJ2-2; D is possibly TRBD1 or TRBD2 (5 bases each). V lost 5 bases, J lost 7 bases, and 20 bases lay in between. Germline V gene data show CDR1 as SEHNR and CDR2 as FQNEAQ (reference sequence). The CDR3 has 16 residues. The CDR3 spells CASSPRGRARNGELFF. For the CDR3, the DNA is TGTGCCAGCAGCCCCCGGGGCAGGGCGCGTAACGGGGAGCTGTTTTTT. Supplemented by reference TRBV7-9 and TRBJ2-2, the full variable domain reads DTGVSQNPRHKITKRGQNVTFRCDPISEHNRLYWYRQTLGQGPEFLTYFQNEAQLEKSRLLSDRFSAERPKGSFSTLEIQRTEQGDSAMYLCASSPRGRARNGELFFGEGSRLTVL.

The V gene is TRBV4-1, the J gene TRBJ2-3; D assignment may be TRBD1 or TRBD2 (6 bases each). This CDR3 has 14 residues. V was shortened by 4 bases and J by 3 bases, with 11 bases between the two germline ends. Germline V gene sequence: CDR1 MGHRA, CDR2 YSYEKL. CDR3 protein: CASSLLGGTDTQYF. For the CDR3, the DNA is TGCGCCAGCAGCCTGCTAGGGGGGACAGATACGCAGTATTTT.

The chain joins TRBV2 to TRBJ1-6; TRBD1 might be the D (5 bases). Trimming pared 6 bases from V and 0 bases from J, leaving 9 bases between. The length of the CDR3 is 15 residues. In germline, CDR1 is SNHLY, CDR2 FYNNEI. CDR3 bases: TGTGCCAGCAGGTTTGACAGCTCCTATAATTCACCCCTCCACTTT. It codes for CASRFDSSYNSPLHF.